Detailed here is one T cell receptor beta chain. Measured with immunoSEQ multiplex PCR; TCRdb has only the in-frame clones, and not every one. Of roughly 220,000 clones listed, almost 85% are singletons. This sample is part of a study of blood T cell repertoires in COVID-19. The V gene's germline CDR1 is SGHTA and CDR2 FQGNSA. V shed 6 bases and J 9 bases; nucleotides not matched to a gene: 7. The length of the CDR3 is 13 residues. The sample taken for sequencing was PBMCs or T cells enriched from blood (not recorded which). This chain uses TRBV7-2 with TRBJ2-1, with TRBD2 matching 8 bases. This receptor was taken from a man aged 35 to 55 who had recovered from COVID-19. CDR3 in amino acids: CASSPGGAGEQFF. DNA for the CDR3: TGTGCCAGCAGTCCCGGGGGGGCGGGTGAGCAGTTCTTC.